Shown below are 21 T cell receptor beta chains from a single sample sequenced in a study of shared clonotypes between healthy human individuals. Assay used: immunoSEQ multiplex PCR; TCRdb lists only in-frame clones, some missing. The sample shows around 2,000,000 clones, approximately 95% of them seen only once. Material: naive CD4+ T cells sorted from blood. As for subset: CD45RA+ positively selected. These receptors came from a man between 18 and 35 years old in good health.

This rearrangement joins TRBV11-2 to TRBJ2-4, with no clear D. The CDR3 is 16 amino acids. The V gene lost 2 bases and the J gene lost 7 bases, with 18 bases spanning the gap. CDR1 is SGHAT, CDR2 FQNNGV, per germline. The CDR3 sequence: CASSLLVWSDGNIQYF. The CDR3 nucleotides read TGTGCCAGCAGCTTATTGGTGTGGTCGGATGGGAACATTCAGTACTTC.

As to this clone: This sample also contains other DNA sequences that code for the same CDR3. This chain links TRBV10-3 with TRBJ1-5, with 7 bases fitting TRBD1. The CDR3 loop spans 13 amino acids. CDR1 ENHRY and CDR2 SYGVKD come from the germline V gene. V lost 4 bases and J lost 7; bases outside the gene matches: 4. The CDR3, as DNA: TGTGCCATCAGTGGACAGGGAGGGCAGCCCCAGCATTTT. Translating gives CAISGQGGQPQHF.

J is TRBJ2-5 and V is TRBV5-1; the D gene is possibly TRBD1 (5 bases). Trimming cost V 4 bases and J 5 bases, with 15 bases left between them. CDR3 length equals 14 residues. Germline CDR1 reads SGHRS; CDR2 reads YFSETQ. In DNA, the CDR3 is TGCGCCAGCAGCCCATCGGATCCAGGGGAGACCCAGTACTTC. It codes for CASSPSDPGETQYF.

The chain carries TRBV6-5 and TRBJ1-1; the match to TRBD1 covers 10 bases. The CDR3 has 15 residues. Germline values: CDR1 MNHEY, CDR2 SVGAGI. The ends lost 4 bases at V and 7 bases at J; junction bases unmatched: 9. CDR3 protein: CASSSGQGHGGEAFF. DNA of the CDR3: TGTGCCAGCAGTTCGGGACAGGGGCATGGTGGTGAAGCTTTCTTT.

The V gene is TRBV10-3, the J gene TRBJ2-7; weak D call: TRBD1 (5 bases). Trimming pared 9 bases from V and 2 bases from J, leaving 14 bases between. The CDR3 covers 13 residues. The germline V gene has CDR1 ENHRY and CDR2 SYGVKD. The CDR3 DNA sequence: TGTGCCATAGCCCTGGGGCCAACCTACGAGCAGTACTTC. Its protein is CAIALGPTYEQYF.

The chain is built from TRBV5-1 and TRBJ2-7, with 10 positions matching TRBD1. V shed 1 base and J 4 bases; nucleotides not matched to a gene: 14. The CDR3 extends over 18 amino acids. Germline CDR1 reads SGHRS; CDR2 reads YFSETQ. This chain's CDR3 is CASSLIGTGVPPRYEQYF. CDR3 nucleotide sequence: TGCGCCAGCAGCTTGATAGGGACAGGGGTCCCCCCTCGATACGAGCAGTACTTC.

This sequence joins TRBV2 and TRBJ1-1; tentative D call: TRBD1 (6 bases). CDR3 size: 15 residues. Germline V CDR1 and CDR2: SNHLY, FYNNEI. Between the trimmed V and J ends, which lost 7 bases and 0 bases, there was a span of 15 bases. The CDR3 DNA is TGTGCCAGCACTTCCGGACAGCTCATGAACACTGAAGCTTTCTTT. Amino acid sequence: CASTSGQLMNTEAFF.

This clone showed up just once. The chain carries TRBV5-4 and TRBJ2-7; a possible D gene is TRBD2 (6 bases). Trimming left V 4 bases short and J 4 bases short, with 18 bases between. Germline-derived CDR1 and CDR2 are SGHNT and YYREEE (reference sequence). The CDR3 is 15 residues long. CDR3 in amino acids: CASSVRAGKTYEQYF. The CDR3 DNA is TGTGCCAGCAGCGTCAGGGCGGGAAAGACGTACGAGCAGTACTTC.

The rearrangement uses TRBV6-1 and TRBJ2-3; D gene uncertain. The germline V gene has CDR1 MNHNS and CDR2 SASEGT. The CDR3 totals 14 residues. With 6 bases removed from V and 2 bases from J, the gap between germline ends came to 12 bases. This chain's CDR3 is CASRQTYSTDTQYF. CDR3 sequence (DNA): TGTGCCAGCAGACAGACCTACTCCACAGATACGCAGTATTTT.

The chain is built from TRBV27 and TRBJ2-7, with 7 bases identical to TRBD2. This CDR3 is built from 14 residues. Germline assignment: CDR1 MNHEY and CDR2 SMNVEV (reference sequence). Germline trimming cut 5 bases from V and 7 bases from J; bases unmatched to any gene: 11. The CDR3 loop is CASSKRAGALEQYF. As DNA, the CDR3 is TGTGCCAGCAGTAAGCGGGCGGGAGCTTTGGAGCAGTACTTC.

The CDR3 DNA follows: TGTGCCAGTAGTATAGAAGTTGGCCTTGCCTACGAGCAGTACTTC. It translates to CASSIEVGLAYEQYF. The chain couples TRBV19 to TRBJ2-7; the D is unclear. This CDR3 has 15 amino acids. The V gene lost 0 bases and the J gene lost 2 bases, with 11 bases spanning the gap. Germline V CDR1 and CDR2: LNHDA, SQIVND (reference sequence). The whole variable domain, remainder taken from reference TRBV19 and TRBJ2-7, is DGGITQSPKYLFRKEGQNVTLSCEQNLNHDAMYWYRQDPGQGLRLIYYSQIVNDFQKGDIAEGYSVSREKKESFPLTVTSAQKNPTAFYLCASSIEVGLAYEQYFGPGTRLTVT.

The gene calls are TRBV18 and TRBJ2-2; D might be TRBD1 or TRBD2, each matching 5 bases. V was trimmed by 3 bases and J by 4 bases, leaving 18 bases between them. Germline lookup yields CDR1 KGHSH and CDR2 LQKENI. This CDR3 spans 17 amino acids. The CDR3 DNA reads as TGTGCCAGCTCACCCGCCACCCTTGGGGGACCCACCGGGGAGCTGTTTTTT. Translated: CASSPATLGGPTGELFF.

This chain connects TRBV5-1 to TRBJ2-1, with 8 bases matching TRBD1. The CDR3 is made up of 15 amino acids. CDR1 is SGHRS, CDR2 YFSETQ, per germline. After removal of 4 bases from V and 5 bases from J, the junction contained 8 bases not matched to a gene. The CDR3 region has the DNA TGCGCCAGCAGCACGATACGACAGGGGAACAATGAGCAGTTCTTC. It translates to CASSTIRQGNNEQFF.

CDR3 sequence reads: CRGLQETQYF. CDR3 DNA: TGCCGAGGGCTCCAAGAGACCCAGTACTTC. V is TRBV12-2 and J is TRBJ2-5; TRBD2 is taken as the D call from the table, unchecked against the DNA. TRBV12-2 is a pseudogene segment. The CDR3 sequence is 10 residues long.

The gene calls are TRBV5-1 and TRBJ1-1; D is possibly TRBD1 (5 bases). The CDR3 contains 15 residues. From germline, CDR1 is SGHRS and CDR2 YFSETQ. The V end was cut by 4 bases, the J end by 5 bases, with 18 bases between. Here the CDR3 reads CASSTSGTMGTEAFF. In nucleotides, the CDR3 is TGCGCCAGCAGCACTTCCGGGACGATGGGGACTGAAGCTTTCTTT.

A single count supports this clone. The chain recombines TRBV5-4 with TRBJ2-7; 8 nucleotides match TRBD1. CDR1 and CDR2 from the germline V gene are SGHNT and YYREEE (reference sequence). The CDR3 runs to 15 residues. J was trimmed by 5 bases and V by 3 bases; bases with no gene match: 10. Written as DNA, the CDR3 is TGTGCCAGCAGCTCGACAGGGGACAGTAGCAACGAGCAGTACTTC. This encodes CASSSTGDSSNEQYF.

The chain couples TRBV9 to TRBJ2-7; D possibly corresponds to TRBD1 (5 bases). This CDR3 contains 15 residues. CDR1 and CDR2 (germline): SGDLS, YYNGEE. Trimming stripped 0 bases from V and 2 bases from J, with 12 bases between. In nucleotides, the CDR3 is TGTGCCAGCAGCGTAGGAGCAGGGTTCACCTACGAGCAGTACTTC. It encodes CASSVGAGFTYEQYF.

The V call is TRBV7-2, the J call TRBJ2-5; the match to TRBD1 covers 8 bases. V was clipped by 3 bases and J by 4 bases; unmatched bases: 10. Per germline, CDR1 SGHTA and CDR2 FQGNSA. This CDR3 is 16 amino acids long. CDR3 amino acids: CASSLGPRTGRETQYF. The CDR3 DNA is TGTGCCAGCAGCTTGGGCCCAAGGACAGGGCGAGAGACCCAGTACTTC.

Worth noting for this clone: Distinct nucleotide sequences in the sample also encode this CDR3. The chain has TRBV5-1 and TRBJ2-7; D not certain. The CDR3 totals 14 residues. Per germline, CDR1 SGHRS and CDR2 YFSETQ. V lost 0 bases and J lost 3, with 10 bases in between. CDR3 sequence reads: CASSLEGGFYEQYF. The CDR3 DNA reads TGCGCCAGCAGCTTGGAGGGCGGCTTCTACGAGCAGTACTTC.

This chain joins TRBV18 and TRBJ2-1; 8 bases agree with TRBD1. Germline loops: CDR1 KGHSH, CDR2 LQKENI. The CDR3 loop spans 14 amino acids. V shed 3 bases, J shed 7 bases, and the junction held 5 bases outside the gene matches. The CDR3: CASSPETGVNEQFF. The CDR3, as DNA: TGTGCCAGCTCACCGGAGACAGGGGTGAATGAGCAGTTCTTC.

The chain couples TRBV2 to TRBJ1-1, with TRBD1 matching over 8 bases. The germline V gene encodes CDR1 SNHLY and CDR2 FYNNEI. V was clipped by 9 bases and J by 4 bases; unmatched bases: 7. This CDR3 has 13 residues. In nucleotides, the CDR3 is TGTGCCAGGCAGGAAACAGGGGGCACTGAAGCTTTCTTT. It specifies CARQETGGTEAFF. The full variable domain, completed using reference TRBV2 and TRBJ1-1, is EPEVTQTPSHQVTQMGQEVILRCVPISNHLYFYWYRQILGQKVEFLVSFYNNEISEKSEIFDDQFSVERPDGSNFTLKIRSTKLEDSAMYFCARQETGGTEAFFGQGTRLTVV.